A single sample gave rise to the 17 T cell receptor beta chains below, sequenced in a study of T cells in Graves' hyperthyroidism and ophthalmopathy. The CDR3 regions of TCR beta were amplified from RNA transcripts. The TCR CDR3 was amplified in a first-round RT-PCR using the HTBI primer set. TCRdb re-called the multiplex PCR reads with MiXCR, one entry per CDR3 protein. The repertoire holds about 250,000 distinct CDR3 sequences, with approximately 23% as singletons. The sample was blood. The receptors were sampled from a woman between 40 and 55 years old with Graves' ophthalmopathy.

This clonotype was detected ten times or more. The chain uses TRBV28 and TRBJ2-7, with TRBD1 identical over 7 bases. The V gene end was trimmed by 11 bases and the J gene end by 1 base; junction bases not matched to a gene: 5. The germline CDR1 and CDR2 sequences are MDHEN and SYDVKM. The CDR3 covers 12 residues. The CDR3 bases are TGTGCCGCCCGGGACAGTTCCTACGAGCAGTACTTC. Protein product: CAARDSSYEQYF.

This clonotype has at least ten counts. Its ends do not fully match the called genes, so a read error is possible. CDR3 DNA sequence: TGTGCTAGCAGCTCCTCCGGGACAGGGACGGCCGGGGAGCTGTTTTTT. Translation: CASSSSGTGTAGELFF. This rearrangement joins TRBV7-7 to TRBJ2-2; 9 bases match TRBD1. The CDR3 has 16 amino acids. Germline values: CDR1 SSHAT, CDR2 FNYEAQ (reference sequence).

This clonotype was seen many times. The CDR3: CSVEITASGRVETQYF. The CDR3 nucleotides are TGCAGCGTTGAAATCACCGCTAGCGGGAGGGTAGAGACCCAGTACTTC. The chain combines TRBV29-1 with TRBJ2-5; TRBD2 matches at 12 bases. V shed 2 bases, J shed 4 bases, and the junction held 8 bases outside the gene matches. Germline CDR1 and CDR2: SQVTM and ANQGSEA. This CDR3 comprises 16 residues.

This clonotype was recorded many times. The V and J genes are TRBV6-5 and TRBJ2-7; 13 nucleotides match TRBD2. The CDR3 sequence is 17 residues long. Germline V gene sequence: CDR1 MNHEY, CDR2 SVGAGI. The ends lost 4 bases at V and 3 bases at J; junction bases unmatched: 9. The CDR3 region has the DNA TGTGCCAGCAGTTCGGGACTAGCGGGAACGAACCGCTACGAGCAGTACTTC. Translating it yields CASSSGLAGTNRYEQYF.

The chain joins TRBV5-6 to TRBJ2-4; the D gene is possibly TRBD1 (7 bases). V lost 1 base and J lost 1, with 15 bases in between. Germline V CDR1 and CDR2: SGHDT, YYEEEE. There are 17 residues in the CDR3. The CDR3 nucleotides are TGTGCCAGCAGCTTGTTTGGAGGGGGCGAGGCCAAAAACATTCAGTACTTC. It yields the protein CASSLFGGGEAKNIQYF.

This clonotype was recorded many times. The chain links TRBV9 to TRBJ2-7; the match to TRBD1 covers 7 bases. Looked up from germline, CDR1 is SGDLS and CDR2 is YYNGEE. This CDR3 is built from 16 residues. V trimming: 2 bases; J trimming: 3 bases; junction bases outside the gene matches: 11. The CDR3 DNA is TGTGCCAGCAGCGTCCTCCGGGACAGTTCCCTCTACGAGCAGTACTTC. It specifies CASSVLRDSSLYEQYF.

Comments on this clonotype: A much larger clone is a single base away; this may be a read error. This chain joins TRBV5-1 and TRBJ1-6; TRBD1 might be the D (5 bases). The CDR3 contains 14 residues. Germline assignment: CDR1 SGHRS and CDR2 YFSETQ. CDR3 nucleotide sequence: TGCGCCAGCAGCATCGGACAAAATAATTCAACCCTCCACTTT. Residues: CASSIGQNNSTLHF.

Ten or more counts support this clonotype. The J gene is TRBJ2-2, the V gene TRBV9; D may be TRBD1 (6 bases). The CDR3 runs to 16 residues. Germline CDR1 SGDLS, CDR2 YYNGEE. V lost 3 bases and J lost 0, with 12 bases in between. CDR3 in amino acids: CASSDAGTSNTGELFF. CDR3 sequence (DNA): TGTGCCAGCAGCGATGCCGGGACATCGAACACCGGGGAGCTGTTTTTT. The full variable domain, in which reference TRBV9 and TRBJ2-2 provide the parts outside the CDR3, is DSGVTQTPKHLITATGQRVTLRCSPRSGDLSVYWYQQSLDQGLQFLIQYYNGEERAKGNILERFSAQQFPDLHSELNLSSLELGDSALYFCASSDAGTSNTGELFFGEGSRLTVL.

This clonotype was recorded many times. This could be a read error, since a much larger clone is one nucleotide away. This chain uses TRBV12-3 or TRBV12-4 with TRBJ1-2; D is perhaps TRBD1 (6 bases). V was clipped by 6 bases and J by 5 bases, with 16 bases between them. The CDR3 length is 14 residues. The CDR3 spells CASRGSGTRYGYTF. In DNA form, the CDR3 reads TGTGCCAGCAGGGGTTCCGGGACAAGGTATGGCTACACCTTC.

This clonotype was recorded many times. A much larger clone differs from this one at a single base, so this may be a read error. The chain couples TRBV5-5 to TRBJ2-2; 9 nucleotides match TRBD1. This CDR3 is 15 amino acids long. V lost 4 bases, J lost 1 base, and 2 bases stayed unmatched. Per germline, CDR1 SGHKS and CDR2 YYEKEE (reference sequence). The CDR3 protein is CASSPGQGNTGELFF. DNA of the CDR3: TGTGCCAGCAGCCCGGGACAGGGGAACACCGGGGAGCTGTTTTTT.

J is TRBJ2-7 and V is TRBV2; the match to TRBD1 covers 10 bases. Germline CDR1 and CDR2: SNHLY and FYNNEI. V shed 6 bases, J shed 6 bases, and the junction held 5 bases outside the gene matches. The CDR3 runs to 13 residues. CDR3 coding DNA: TGTGCCAGCAGAGGGACAGGGGTTGTCGAGCAGTACTTC. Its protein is CASRGTGVVEQYF.

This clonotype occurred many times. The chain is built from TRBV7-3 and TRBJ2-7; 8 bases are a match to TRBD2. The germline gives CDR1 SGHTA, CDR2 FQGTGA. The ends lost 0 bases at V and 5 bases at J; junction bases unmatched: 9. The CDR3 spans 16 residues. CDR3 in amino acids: CASSLTAAGDFHEQYF. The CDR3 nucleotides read TGTGCCAGCAGCTTAACGGCAGCGGGAGACTTCCACGAGCAGTACTTC.

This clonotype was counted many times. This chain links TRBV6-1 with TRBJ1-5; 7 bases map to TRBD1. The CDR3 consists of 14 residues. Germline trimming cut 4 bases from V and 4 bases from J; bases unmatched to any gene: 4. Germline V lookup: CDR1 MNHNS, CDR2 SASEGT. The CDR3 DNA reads TGTGCCAGCAGTGCTGGGACAGAGAATCAGCCCCAGCATTTT. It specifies CASSAGTENQPQHF.

CDR3 DNA sequence: TGCAGCGCTAATATCGGGACAGCTAAAGAGACCCAGTACTTC. Protein sequence: CSANIGTAKETQYF. V usage is TRBV29-1 and J usage is TRBJ2-5; 7 bases map to TRBD1. Per the germline V gene, CDR1 is SQVTM and CDR2 is ANQGSEA. The CDR3 is 14 amino acids. Trimming removed 7 bases from V and 3 bases from J; junction bases left unmatched: 11.

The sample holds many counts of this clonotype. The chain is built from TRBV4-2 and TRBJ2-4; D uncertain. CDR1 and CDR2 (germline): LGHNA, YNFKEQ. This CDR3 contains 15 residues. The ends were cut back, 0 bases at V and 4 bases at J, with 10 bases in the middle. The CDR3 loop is CASSQDGDRKNIQYF. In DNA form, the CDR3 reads TGTGCCAGCAGCCAAGATGGTGACCGGAAAAACATTCAGTACTTC.

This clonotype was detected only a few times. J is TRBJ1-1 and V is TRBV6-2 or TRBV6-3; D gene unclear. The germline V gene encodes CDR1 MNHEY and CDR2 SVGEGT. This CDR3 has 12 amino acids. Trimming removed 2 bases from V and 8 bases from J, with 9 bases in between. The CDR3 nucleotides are TGTGCCAGCAGTTACGTGGGCATGGAAGCTTTCTTT. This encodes CASSYVGMEAFF.

The chain's CDR3 is CASSLGPTRRATGELFF. The CDR3 nucleotides read TGCGCCAGCAGCTTGGGGCCGACTAGGCGGGCCACCGGGGAGCTGTTTTTT. The rearrangement joins TRBV5-1 to TRBJ2-2; D may be TRBD2 (6 bases). The CDR3 is 17 residues long. V lost 0 bases to trimming and J lost 4 bases, with 16 bases between them. The V gene's germline CDR1 is SGHRS and CDR2 YFSETQ.